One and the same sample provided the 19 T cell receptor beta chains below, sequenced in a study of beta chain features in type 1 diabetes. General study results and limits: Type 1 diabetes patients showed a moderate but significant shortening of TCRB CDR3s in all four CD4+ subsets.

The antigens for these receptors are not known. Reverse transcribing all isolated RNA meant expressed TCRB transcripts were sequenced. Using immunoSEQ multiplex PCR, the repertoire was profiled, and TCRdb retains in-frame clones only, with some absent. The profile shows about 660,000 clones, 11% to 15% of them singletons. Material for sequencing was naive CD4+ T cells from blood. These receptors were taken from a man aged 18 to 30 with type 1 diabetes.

CDR3 in DNA: TGCGCCAGCAGCCAGCCAACTAGCGGTGCCTACGAGCAGTACTTC. Encoded protein: CASSQPTSGAYEQYF. The chain is built from TRBV4-1 and TRBJ2-7; TRBD2 matches at 8 bases. Germline V gives CDR1 MGHRA, CDR2 YSYEKL. CDR3 length: 15 residues. The V segment lost 3 bases and the J segment 2 bases; nucleotides outside the gene matches: 6.

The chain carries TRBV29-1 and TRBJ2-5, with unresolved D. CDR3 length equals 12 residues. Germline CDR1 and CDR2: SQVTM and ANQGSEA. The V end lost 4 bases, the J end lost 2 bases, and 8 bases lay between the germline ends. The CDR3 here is CSVATAQETQYF. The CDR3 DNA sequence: TGCAGCGTTGCCACAGCACAAGAGACCCAGTACTTC. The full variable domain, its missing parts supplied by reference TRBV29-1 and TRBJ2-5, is SAVISQKPSRDICQRGTSLTIQCQVDSQVTMMFWYRQQPGQSLTLIATANQGSEATYESGFVIDKFPISRPNLTFSTLTVSNMSPEDSSIYLCSVATAQETQYFGPGTRLLVL.

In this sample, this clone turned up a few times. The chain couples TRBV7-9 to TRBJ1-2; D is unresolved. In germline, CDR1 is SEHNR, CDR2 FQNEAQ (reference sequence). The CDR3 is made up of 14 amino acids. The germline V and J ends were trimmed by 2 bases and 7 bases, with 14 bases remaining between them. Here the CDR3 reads CASSLPLYQVGYTF. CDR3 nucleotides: TGTGCCAGCAGCTTACCCTTATACCAGGTTGGCTACACCTTC.

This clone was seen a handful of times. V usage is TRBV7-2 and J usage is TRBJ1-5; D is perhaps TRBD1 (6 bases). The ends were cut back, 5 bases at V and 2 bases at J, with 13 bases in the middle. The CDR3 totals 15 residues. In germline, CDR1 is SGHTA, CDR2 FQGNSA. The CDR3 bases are TGTGCCAGCAGCCCCCAGGGGCTAGGCAATCAGCCCCAGCATTTT. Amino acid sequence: CASSPQGLGNQPQHF.

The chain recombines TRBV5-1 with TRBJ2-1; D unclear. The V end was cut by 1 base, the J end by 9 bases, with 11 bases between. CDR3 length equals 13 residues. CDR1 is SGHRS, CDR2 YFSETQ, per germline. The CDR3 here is CASSLLGELEQFF. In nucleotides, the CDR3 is TGCGCCAGCAGCTTGCTGGGCGAACTTGAGCAGTTCTTC.

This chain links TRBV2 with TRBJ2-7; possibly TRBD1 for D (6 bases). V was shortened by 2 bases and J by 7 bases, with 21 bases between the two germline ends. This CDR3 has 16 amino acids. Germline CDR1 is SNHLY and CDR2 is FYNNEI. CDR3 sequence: CASSETPGVGPREQYF. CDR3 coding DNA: TGTGCCAGCAGTGAAACCCCAGGGGTCGGGCCGAGGGAGCAGTACTTC. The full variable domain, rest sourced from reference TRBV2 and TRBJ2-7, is EPEVTQTPSHQVTQMGQEVILRCVPISNHLYFYWYRQILGQKVEFLVSFYNNEISEKSEIFDDQFSVERPDGSNFTLKIRSTKLEDSAMYFCASSETPGVGPREQYFGPGTRLTVT.

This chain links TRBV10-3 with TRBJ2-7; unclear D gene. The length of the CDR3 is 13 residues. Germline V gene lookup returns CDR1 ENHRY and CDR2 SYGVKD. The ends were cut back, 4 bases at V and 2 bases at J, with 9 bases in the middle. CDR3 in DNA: TGTGCCATCAGTGGGTCCGAGACCTACGAGCAGTACTTC. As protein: CAISGSETYEQYF.

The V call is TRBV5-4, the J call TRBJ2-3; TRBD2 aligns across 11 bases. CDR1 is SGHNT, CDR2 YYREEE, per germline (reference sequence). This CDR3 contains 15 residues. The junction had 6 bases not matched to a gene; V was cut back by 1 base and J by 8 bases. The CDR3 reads CASSLTSSGRSTQYF. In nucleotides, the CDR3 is TGTGCCAGCAGCTTGACTTCTAGCGGGAGGTCTACGCAGTATTTT.

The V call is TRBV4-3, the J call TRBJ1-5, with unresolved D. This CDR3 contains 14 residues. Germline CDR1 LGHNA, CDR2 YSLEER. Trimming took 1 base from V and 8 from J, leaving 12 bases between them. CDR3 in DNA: TGCGCCAGCAGCCAAGTATCGATGAGGGAGCCCCAGCATTTT. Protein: CASSQVSMREPQHF.

The CDR3 loop is CASSPIFGGPNYGYTF. CDR3 bases: TGTGCCAGCTCACCTATCTTTGGGGGTCCCAACTATGGCTACACCTTC. This rearrangement joins TRBV18 to TRBJ1-2, with a tentative D call TRBD1 (5 bases). The CDR3 has 16 residues. Per germline, CDR1 KGHSH and CDR2 LQKENI. The V end lost 3 bases, the J end lost 2 bases, and 16 bases lay between the germline ends.

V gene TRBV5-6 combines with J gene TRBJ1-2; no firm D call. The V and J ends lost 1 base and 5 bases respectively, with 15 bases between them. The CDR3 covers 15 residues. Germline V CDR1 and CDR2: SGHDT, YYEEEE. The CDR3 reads CASSLLVSLNYGYTF. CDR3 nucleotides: TGTGCCAGCAGCTTGTTAGTGAGCCTAAATTATGGCTACACCTTC.

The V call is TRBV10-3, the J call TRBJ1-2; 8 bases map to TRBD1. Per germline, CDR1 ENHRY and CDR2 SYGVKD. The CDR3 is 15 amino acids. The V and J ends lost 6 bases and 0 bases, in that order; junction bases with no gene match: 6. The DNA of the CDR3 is TGTGCCATCAGAACCGGACAGGGAGCTAACTATGGCTACACCTTC. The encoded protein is CAIRTGQGANYGYTF.

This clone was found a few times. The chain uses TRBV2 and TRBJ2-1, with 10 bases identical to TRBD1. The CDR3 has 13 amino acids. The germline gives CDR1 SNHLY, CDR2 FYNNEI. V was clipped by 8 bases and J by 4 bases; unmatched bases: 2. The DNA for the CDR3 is TGTGCCAGCGGGACAGGGGTTTACAATGAGCAGTTCTTC. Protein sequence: CASGTGVYNEQFF.

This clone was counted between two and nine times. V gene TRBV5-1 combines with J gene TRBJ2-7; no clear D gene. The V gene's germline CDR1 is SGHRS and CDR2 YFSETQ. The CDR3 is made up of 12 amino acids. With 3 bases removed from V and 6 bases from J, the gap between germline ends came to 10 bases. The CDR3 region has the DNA TGCGCCAGCAGCTCAGGAATAACCGAGCAGTACTTC. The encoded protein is CASSSGITEQYF.

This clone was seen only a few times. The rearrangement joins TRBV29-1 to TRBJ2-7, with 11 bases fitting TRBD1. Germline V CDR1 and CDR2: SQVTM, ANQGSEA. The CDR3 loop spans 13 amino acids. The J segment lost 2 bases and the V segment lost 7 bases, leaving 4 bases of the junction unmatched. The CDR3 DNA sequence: TGCAGCGCTGGGACAGGGGGGACCTACGAGCAGTACTTC. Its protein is CSAGTGGTYEQYF.

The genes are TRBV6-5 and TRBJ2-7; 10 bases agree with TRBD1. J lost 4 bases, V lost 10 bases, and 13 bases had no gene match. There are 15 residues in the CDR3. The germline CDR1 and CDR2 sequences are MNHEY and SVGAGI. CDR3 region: CATLDPGQGTYEQYF. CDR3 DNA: TGTGCCACCTTGGATCCGGGACAGGGGACATACGAGCAGTACTTC.

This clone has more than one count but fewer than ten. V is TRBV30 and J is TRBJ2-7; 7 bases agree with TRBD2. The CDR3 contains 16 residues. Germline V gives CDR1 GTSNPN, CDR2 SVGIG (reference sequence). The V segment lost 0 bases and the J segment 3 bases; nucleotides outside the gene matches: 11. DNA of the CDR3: TGTGCCTGGAGTGTACCCCGGCTCCCGGGGGGCTACGAGCAGTACTTC. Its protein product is CAWSVPRLPGGYEQYF.

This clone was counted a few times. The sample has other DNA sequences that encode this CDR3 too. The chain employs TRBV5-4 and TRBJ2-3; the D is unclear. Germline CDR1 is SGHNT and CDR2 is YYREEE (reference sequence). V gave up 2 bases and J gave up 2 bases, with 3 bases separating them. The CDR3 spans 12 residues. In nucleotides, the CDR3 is TGTGCCAGCAGCTTAGACACAGATACGCAGTATTTT. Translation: CASSLDTDTQYF.

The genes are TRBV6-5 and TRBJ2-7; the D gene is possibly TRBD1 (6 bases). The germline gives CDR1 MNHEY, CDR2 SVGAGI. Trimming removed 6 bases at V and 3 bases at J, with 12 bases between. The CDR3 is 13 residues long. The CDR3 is CASRQGRGYEQYF. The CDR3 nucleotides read TGTGCCAGCAGACAGGGCAGGGGCTACGAGCAGTACTTC.